One sample yielded the 22 T cell receptor beta chains listed below, sequenced in a study of human CD4 T cells and Enterobacteriaceae. Produced via immunoSEQ multiplex PCR; TCRdb's table is partial and in-frame only. The sample holds roughly 30,000 clones, just under 85% seen once. The memory gate held CD4+ cells that were not CD45RA+CCR7+CD95- naive cells, over 95% pure. Material for sequencing was memory CD4+ T cells from blood. The receptor set was obtained from a human donor in good health.

V and J are TRBV2 and TRBJ1-1; 8 positions match TRBD1. Germline values: CDR1 SNHLY, CDR2 FYNNEI. The V segment lost 5 bases and the J segment 0 bases; nucleotides outside the gene matches: 8. The CDR3 loop spans 16 amino acids. The CDR3 reads CASSRDRPPMNTEAFF. The CDR3 DNA sequence: TGTGCCAGCAGTAGGGACAGGCCCCCCATGAACACTGAAGCTTTCTTT. The whole variable domain, filled in from reference TRBV2 and TRBJ1-1, reads EPEVTQTPSHQVTQMGQEVILRCVPISNHLYFYWYRQILGQKVEFLVSFYNNEISEKSEIFDDQFSVERPDGSNFTLKIRSTKLEDSAMYFCASSRDRPPMNTEAFFGQGTRLTVV.

This chain uses TRBV5-6 with TRBJ1-2, with a possible D match to TRBD1 (5 bases). This CDR3 has 13 amino acids. Between the trimmed V and J ends, which lost 1 base and 5 bases, there was a span of 9 bases. Germline-derived CDR1 and CDR2 are SGHDT and YYEEEE. The CDR3 nucleotides read TGTGCCAGCAGCTTGAGGTCAGGGTATGGCTACACCTTC. Translated: CASSLRSGYGYTF.

The chain recombines TRBV7-2 with TRBJ2-1, with D uncertain. V was shortened by 5 bases and J by 9 bases, with 8 bases between the two germline ends. The CDR3 runs 11 residues. The V gene's germline CDR1 is SGHTA and CDR2 FQGNSA. CDR3 nucleotides: TGTGCCAGCAGCGTCGAAGGTGAGCAGTTCTTC. Its translation is CASSVEGEQFF.

The chain recombines TRBV7-2 with TRBJ1-3; D is perhaps TRBD1 (5 bases). Germline values: CDR1 SGHTA, CDR2 FQGNSA. Trimming stripped 2 bases from V and 4 bases from J, with 9 bases between. The CDR3 length is 14 residues. Here the CDR3 reads CASSLRGVGNTIYF. In DNA, the CDR3 is TGTGCCAGCAGCTTACGGGGGGTCGGAAACACCATATATTTT.

This clone appeared once. The V gene is TRBV2, the J gene TRBJ1-1, with TRBD1 as a possible D gene (5 bases). Trimming pared 5 bases from V and 0 bases from J, leaving 16 bases between. Germline values: CDR1 SNHLY, CDR2 FYNNEI. This CDR3 has 16 amino acids. CDR3 sequence: CASSRDGPPMNTEAFF. The CDR3 DNA sequence: TGTGCCAGCAGTAGGGACGGGCCCCCCATGAACACTGAAGCTTTCTTT. Full variable domain (outside the CDR3, taken from reference TRBV2 and TRBJ1-1): EPEVTQTPSHQVTQMGQEVILRCVPISNHLYFYWYRQILGQKVEFLVSFYNNEISEKSEIFDDQFSVERPDGSNFTLKIRSTKLEDSAMYFCASSRDGPPMNTEAFFGQGTRLTVV.

The chain is built from TRBV2 and TRBJ1-5; D is undetermined. V gave up 4 bases and J gave up 0 bases, with 4 bases separating them. The CDR3 contains 13 residues. Germline CDR1 and CDR2: SNHLY and FYNNEI. The CDR3 DNA follows: TGTGCCAGCAGTGCAGATAGCAATCAGCCCCAGCATTTT. It specifies CASSADSNQPQHF.

The chain recombines TRBV7-2 with TRBJ2-1, with 7 positions matching TRBD2. CDR3 length: 12 amino acids. After removal of 6 bases from V and 7 bases from J, the junction contained 3 bases not matched to a gene. Germline V CDR1 and CDR2: SGHTA, FQGNSA. The CDR3 DNA sequence: TGTGCCAGCAGGGGGGGAGGGAATGAGCAGTTCTTC. Encoded protein: CASRGGGNEQFF. Filled out from reference TRBV7-2 and TRBJ2-1, the complete variable domain reads GAGVSQSPSNKVTEKGKDVELRCDPISGHTALYWYRQSLGQGLEFLIYFQGNSAPDKSGLPSDRFSAERTGGSVSTLTIQRTQQEDSAVYLCASRGGGNEQFFGPGTRLTVL.

The rearrangement uses TRBV5-1 and TRBJ2-5; D is possibly TRBD2 (6 bases). Trimming shortened V by 7 bases and J by 4 bases, and 14 bases separated the two germline ends. The germline gives CDR1 SGHRS, CDR2 YFSETQ. The CDR3 extends over 13 amino acids. CDR3 residues: CASAGTATETQYF. The CDR3 nucleotides are TGCGCCAGCGCCGGGACTGCCACAGAGACCCAGTACTTC.

The chain carries TRBV5-4 and TRBJ2-1; D tentatively reads TRBD1 or TRBD2 (5 bases each). The CDR3 runs 15 residues. Per the germline V gene, CDR1 is SGHNT and CDR2 is YYREEE (reference sequence). The germline V and J ends were trimmed by 0 bases and 2 bases, with 9 bases remaining between them. The CDR3 loop reads CASSLGGEAYNEQFF. CDR3 nucleotide sequence: TGTGCCAGCAGCTTGGGAGGGGAAGCCTACAATGAGCAGTTCTTC.

The chain is built from TRBV7-9 and TRBJ1-1; no definite D call. The germline V gene encodes CDR1 SEHNR and CDR2 FQNEAQ (reference sequence). The CDR3 is 13 residues long. V was clipped by 5 bases and J by 4 bases, with 11 bases between them. CDR3 residues: CASSAAWGTEAFF. The CDR3 nucleotides are TGTGCCAGCAGCGCCGCATGGGGCACTGAAGCTTTCTTT.

V is TRBV11-2 and J is TRBJ2-3, with TRBD2 matching over 8 bases. Trimming took 2 bases from V and 3 from J; bases not matched to a gene: 4. The CDR3 consists of 15 residues. CDR1 and CDR2 (germline): SGHAT, FQNNGV. The CDR3 DNA sequence: TGTGCCAGCAGCTTAAGAGCGGGAGCTACAGATACGCAGTATTTT. The encoded protein is CASSLRAGATDTQYF.

The chain couples TRBV4-1 to TRBJ1-4; D gene uncertain. The V end lost 4 bases, the J end lost 0 bases, and 9 bases lay between the germline ends. The length of the CDR3 is 15 residues. Germline-derived CDR1 and CDR2 are MGHRA and YSYEKL. The CDR3: CASSPRSATNEKLFF. The CDR3 DNA sequence: TGCGCCAGCAGCCCCCGTAGTGCAACTAATGAAAAACTGTTTTTT.

The chain combines TRBV18 with TRBJ1-1, with D hard to call. Looked up from germline, CDR1 is KGHSH and CDR2 is LQKENI. V was pared by 1 base and J by 8 bases, with 8 bases between. The CDR3 is 12 amino acids. The CDR3 region is CASSPQPGEAFF. The DNA for the CDR3 is TGTGCCAGCTCACCACAACCGGGGGAAGCTTTCTTT.

The chain joins TRBV9 to TRBJ1-5, with D tentatively TRBD1 (6 bases). The V and J ends lost 0 bases and 2 bases respectively, with 15 bases between them. The CDR3 consists of 17 residues. Germline assignment: CDR1 SGDLS and CDR2 YYNGEE. The CDR3 here is CASSVAQGGLGNQPQHF. The CDR3 region has the DNA TGTGCCAGCAGCGTAGCACAGGGAGGTCTGGGCAATCAGCCCCAGCATTTT.

The chain is built from TRBV5-6 and TRBJ2-5; perhaps TRBD1 as D (6 bases). Trimming took off 3 bases at V and 3 bases at J, with 27 bases between the two ends. CDR1 SGHDT and CDR2 YYEEEE come from the germline V gene. CDR3 size: 19 residues. CDR3 nucleotides: TGTGCCAGCAGCTCCCCGGCAGGGGAAGGTCTCAGCATCAAAGAGACCCAGTACTTC. The encoded protein is CASSSPAGEGLSIKETQYF.

The rearrangement joins TRBV18 to TRBJ1-3; no firm D call. Germline loops: CDR1 KGHSH, CDR2 LQKENI. This CDR3 has 15 residues. With 6 bases removed from V and 0 bases from J, the gap between germline ends came to 12 bases. For the CDR3, the DNA is TGTGCCAGCTCGCCGCCGGCCAACTCTGGAAACACCATATATTTT. Protein product: CASSPPANSGNTIYF.

The chain employs TRBV29-1 and TRBJ2-3; maybe TRBD2 (6 bases). The CDR3 sequence is 13 residues long. Germline CDR1 SQVTM, CDR2 ANQGSEA. Deletions cut 3 bases from V and 0 bases from J, with 7 bases between. This chain's CDR3 is CSVEDYSTDTQYF. CDR3 nucleotides: TGCAGCGTTGAGGACTACAGCACAGATACGCAGTATTTT.

The chain employs TRBV6-1 and TRBJ1-2, with D maybe TRBD1 (5 bases). Germline loops: CDR1 MNHNS, CDR2 SASEGT. The CDR3 consists of 13 residues. The V gene lost 5 bases and the J gene lost 8 bases, with 15 bases spanning the gap. CDR3 sequence reads: CASSLRQGNGYTF. In DNA, the CDR3 is TGTGCCAGCAGTTTACGGCAGGGTAACGGCTACACCTTC.

V gene TRBV6-1 combines with J gene TRBJ2-3; no reliable D call. The length of the CDR3 is 17 residues. Germline V gene sequence: CDR1 MNHNS, CDR2 SASEGT. The V and J ends lost 0 bases and 1 base respectively, with 14 bases between them. The CDR3 reads CASSEALHQLGTDTQYF. The CDR3 DNA follows: TGTGCCAGCAGTGAAGCGCTTCACCAGCTGGGCACAGATACGCAGTATTTT.

The chain couples TRBV29-1 to TRBJ2-2, with D perhaps TRBD1 (5 bases). V was shortened by 5 bases and J by 4 bases, with 11 bases between the two germline ends. Germline lookup yields CDR1 SQVTM and CDR2 ANQGSEA. The CDR3 is 13 residues long. CDR3 protein: CSVPWGPTGELFF. DNA of the CDR3: TGCAGCGTTCCCTGGGGCCCCACCGGGGAGCTGTTTTTT.

The chain recombines TRBV7-7 with TRBJ2-5, with 8 nucleotides matching TRBD1. Per germline, CDR1 SSHAT and CDR2 FNYEAQ (reference sequence). This CDR3 spans 16 amino acids. The ends lost 5 bases at V and 3 bases at J; junction bases unmatched: 11. The CDR3 loop is CASSVLSGTGEETQYF. In nucleotides, the CDR3 is TGTGCCAGCAGCGTACTATCCGGGACAGGAGAAGAGACCCAGTACTTC.

The chain uses TRBV6-5 and TRBJ1-2; D gene ambiguous. The CDR3 has 14 residues. CDR1 and CDR2 (germline): MNHEY, SVGAGI. V lost 2 bases and J 3 bases, leaving 10 bases between the germline ends. The chain's CDR3 is CASSYRREDYGYTF. As DNA, the CDR3 is TGTGCCAGCAGTTACAGGAGGGAAGACTATGGCTACACCTTC.